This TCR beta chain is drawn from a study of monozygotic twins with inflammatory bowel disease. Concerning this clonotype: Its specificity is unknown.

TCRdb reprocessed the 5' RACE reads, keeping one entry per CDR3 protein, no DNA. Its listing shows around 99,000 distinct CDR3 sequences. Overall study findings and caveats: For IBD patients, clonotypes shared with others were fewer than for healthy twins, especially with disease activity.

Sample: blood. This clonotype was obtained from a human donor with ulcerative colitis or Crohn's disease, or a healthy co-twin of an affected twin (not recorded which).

The CDR3: CASSLGAREFF. The V gene is TRBV7-8, the J gene TRBJ2-1; no DNA is available, so the TRBD1 call from TCRdb remains unchecked. The CDR3 has 11 amino acids. Germline V lookup: CDR1 SGHVS, CDR2 FQNEAQ. Supplemented by reference TRBV7-8 and TRBJ2-1, the full variable domain reads GAGVSQSPRYKVAKRGQDVALRCDPISGHVSLFWYQQALGQGPEFLTYFQNEAQLDKSGLPSDRFFAERPEGSVSTLKIQRTQQEDSAVYLCASSLGAREFFGPGTRLTVL.